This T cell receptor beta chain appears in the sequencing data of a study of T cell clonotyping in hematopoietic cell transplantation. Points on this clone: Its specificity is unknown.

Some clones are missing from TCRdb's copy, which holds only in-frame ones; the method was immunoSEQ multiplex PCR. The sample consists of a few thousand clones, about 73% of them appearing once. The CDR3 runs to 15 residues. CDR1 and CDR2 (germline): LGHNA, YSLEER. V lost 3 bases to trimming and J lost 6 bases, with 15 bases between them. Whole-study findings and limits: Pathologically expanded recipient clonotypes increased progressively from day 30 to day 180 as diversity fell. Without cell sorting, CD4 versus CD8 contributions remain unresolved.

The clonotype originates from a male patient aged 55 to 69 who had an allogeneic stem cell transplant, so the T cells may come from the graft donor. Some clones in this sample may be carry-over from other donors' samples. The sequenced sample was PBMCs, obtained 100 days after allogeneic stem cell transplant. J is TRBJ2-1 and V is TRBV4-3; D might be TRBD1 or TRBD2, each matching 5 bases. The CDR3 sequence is CASSHEGTAGNEQFF. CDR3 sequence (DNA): TGCGCCAGCAGCCATGAAGGGACGGCGGGCAATGAGCAGTTCTTC.